This TCR beta chain came from a study of T cells in Graves' hyperthyroidism and ophthalmopathy (dated by TCRdb to about 2019). In terms of the full investigation: Peripheral blood was collected at initial diagnosis, before any treatment. To identify TCR V-J signatures that set the groups apart, the researchers used a discovery cohort of 90 to 100 patients, made up of under 50 with Graves' ophthalmopathy and approximately 57 with stable Graves' hyperthyroidism. An independent validation cohort of 18 to 20 hyperthyroidism patients and about 15 patients who later progressed to ophthalmopathy tested prospective prediction of ophthalmopathy. The 100 discovery patients were randomly split 7:3 into training and test sets. The study also compared thyroid tissue and blood T-cell repertoires from about six Graves' hyperthyroidism patients. After sampling, hyperthyroidism patients received methimazole starting at 30 mg daily, and ophthalmopathy patients received high-dose intravenous methylprednisolone. According to the paper, TCR Vbeta CDR3 sequencing was carried out on 135 peripheral blood samples, which came from under 50 ophthalmopathy, fewer than 80 hyperthyroidism and approximately 17 progressor patients. What the research found in general, with its limitations: A model built on a 13 V-J signature distinguished ophthalmopathy from stable hyperthyroidism, reaching 87.88% sensitivity and about 81% specificity in cross-validation and 80%/75% in testing. Blood samples also contained most of the expanded thyroid clonotypes (frequency above 0.001), which suggests that blood repertoires may reflect thyroid immune responses. In validation, the model predicted progression to ophthalmopathy a median of approximately 6.3 months before onset, with around 70% sensitivity and about 72% specificity. Sample size was not statistically predetermined, and blinding of investigators to group allocation was not performed.

This clonotype was seen more than once but under ten times. The specificity of this receptor is unknown. No quality values exist for individual bases; no much larger clone is one base distant. TCR beta CDR3 regions were amplified from RNA transcripts. The first round of RT-PCR for the TCR CDR3 was performed with the HTBI primer set and the Qiagen OneStep RT-PCR kit. Libraries were constructed in a second round of multiplex PCR, after which size selection and purification were performed. Sequencing of the libraries was done on an Illumina HiSeq2000 using paired-end 100 bp reads. The authors' analysis ran thus. SOAPnuke was used to process the raw data, throwing out any read that contained adapters or uncalled bases, had a mean Phred below 15, or lacked an exact constant-primer or identifier match. COPE v1.2.5 was used to merge high-quality paired reads, and clonotypes were defined as unique nucleotide sequences. Clonotypes were aligned to IMGT TRBV, TRBD and TRBJ reference segments using MiTCR v1.1. The analysis was restricted to V-J combinations with a frequency above 0.0001, which together covered around 99% of the repertoires. The TCS score was defined as the ratio of F50 (clonal expansion) to E x V (chaos), calculated using BLOSUM62-based TCRdist between CDR3 peptides within each V-J. Welch's t-statistics and random forest reduced roughly 540 V-J features to 10 to 15, which were used in a naive Bayes classifier (R e1071). TCRdb reprocessed the public reads (quality trimming at Q25 with fastp, clone calling with MiXCR) and kept in-frame beta chains. Each CDR3 protein gets just one entry, which takes the most common genes and DNA from the rows behind it. In this record, the V and J calls reflect TCRdb's handling and not the investigators' own analysis. This sample comprises 450,000 to 600,000 distinct CDR3 sequences, just under 20% of them detected only once. The top ten constitute about 45% of the sample.

Clipping removes 8 bases from V and 9 bases from J, with 25 as the unmatched junction base count. CDR1 and CDR2 are drawn from the germline V gene: SQVTM, ANQGSEA. From cysteine to phenylalanine, the CDR3 is 17 amino acids long. This entry keeps only the CDR3 DNA: 51 bases, framed from base 1. In the ophthalmopathy patients, disease was moderately to severely active, with a Clinical Activity Score of 3 or more, a NOSPECS grade of 4 or more, and a duration of less than 3 months. Exclusion was applied to patients with uncontrolled infections, other autoimmune diseases, pregnancy or lactation. Diagnoses relied on clinical symptoms, serum thyroxine and TRAb, thyroid ultrasound and orbital computed tomography. Ficoll-Paque density gradient centrifugation was used to isolate PBMCs from approximately 10 ml of fresh peripheral blood. Trizol reagent was used to extract total RNA, and RNA quality was then checked on an Agilent 2100 Bioanalyzer.

The sequence links TRBV29-1 to TRBJ1-5, with 7 bases in between that match TRBD1. Sequencing used blood. This TCR was sampled from a man aged 35-49 years with Graves' ophthalmopathy. The CDR3: CSIRQGRVLDGSRPQHF. The nucleotide sequence reads as follows: TGCAGCATCAGACAGGGAAGGGTCCTTGATGGTAGCAGGCCCCAGCATTTT.